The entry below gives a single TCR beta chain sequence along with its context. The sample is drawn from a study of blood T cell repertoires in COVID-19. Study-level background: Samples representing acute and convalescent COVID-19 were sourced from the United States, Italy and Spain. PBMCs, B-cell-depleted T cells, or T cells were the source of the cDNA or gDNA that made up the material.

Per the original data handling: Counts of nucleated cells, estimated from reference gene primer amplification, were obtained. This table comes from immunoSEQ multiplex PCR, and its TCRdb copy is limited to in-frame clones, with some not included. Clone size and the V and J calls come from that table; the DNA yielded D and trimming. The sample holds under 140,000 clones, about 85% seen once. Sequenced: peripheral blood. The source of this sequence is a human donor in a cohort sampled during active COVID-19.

The CDR3, as DNA: TGTGCCAGCTCACCACAGGACAGGGTAGAATATGGCTACACCTTC. Encoded protein: CASSPQDRVEYGYTF. The chain is built from TRBV18 and TRBJ1-2; 8 bases align to TRBD1. V lost 1 base, J lost 5 bases, and 6 bases stayed unmatched. This CDR3 comprises 15 residues. Germline CDR1 is KGHSH and CDR2 is LQKENI. The full variable domain, its missing parts supplied by reference TRBV18 and TRBJ1-2, is NAGVMQNPRHLVRRRGQEARLRCSPMKGHSHVYWYRQLPEEGLKFMVYLQKENIIDESGMPKERFSAEFPKEGPSILRIQQVVRGDSAAYFCASSPQDRVEYGYTFGSGTRLTVV.